This TCR beta chain was recorded in a study of T cells after yellow fever vaccination. Study results and limitations: The secondary response showed a weaker magnitude and a faster peak, day 5 versus 15. FACS-sorted repertoires could contain abundant clonotypes contaminating from the bulk population. Across the CD4 and CD8 compartments, a small share of clonotypes was present in both.

This clonotype was counted between two and nine times. Its target is unknown. The CDR3 loop spans 18 amino acids. Germline V gene sequence: CDR1 SGHVS, CDR2 FQNEAQ. V shed 8 bases and J shed 3 bases, with 26 bases lying between them. Conversion of TCR transcripts into cDNA relied on 5'RACE template switching, which added a universal primer site and UMIs. From the 5' RACE reads, TCRdb called clonotypes with MiXCR, one entry per CDR3 protein. The table lists 300,000 to 350,000 distinct CDR3 sequences, 4% to 5.5% of them singletons. The rearrangement links TRBV7-8 to TRBJ1-3; no definite D call. The receptor's source is a man aged 18 to 35 who received the YFV17D yellow fever vaccine. The specimen comprised PBMCs, sampled 15 days after the yellow fever booster vaccination. The CDR3 loop reads CASAHGSRAPVRGNTIYF. DNA for the CDR3: TGTGCCAGCGCACACGGTTCCCGGGCCCCAGTTCGTGGAAACACCATATATTTT.